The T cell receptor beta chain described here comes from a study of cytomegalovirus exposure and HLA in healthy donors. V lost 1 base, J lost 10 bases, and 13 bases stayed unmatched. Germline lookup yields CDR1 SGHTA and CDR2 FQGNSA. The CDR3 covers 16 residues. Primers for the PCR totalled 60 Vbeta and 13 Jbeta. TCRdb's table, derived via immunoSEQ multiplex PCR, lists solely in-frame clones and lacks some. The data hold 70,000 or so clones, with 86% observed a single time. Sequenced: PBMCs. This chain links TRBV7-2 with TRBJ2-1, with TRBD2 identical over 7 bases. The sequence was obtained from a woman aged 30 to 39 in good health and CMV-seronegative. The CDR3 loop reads CASSLGSRTRSREQFF. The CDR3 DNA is TGTGCCAGCAGCTTAGGTAGTCGGACTAGATCACGGGAGCAGTTCTTC.